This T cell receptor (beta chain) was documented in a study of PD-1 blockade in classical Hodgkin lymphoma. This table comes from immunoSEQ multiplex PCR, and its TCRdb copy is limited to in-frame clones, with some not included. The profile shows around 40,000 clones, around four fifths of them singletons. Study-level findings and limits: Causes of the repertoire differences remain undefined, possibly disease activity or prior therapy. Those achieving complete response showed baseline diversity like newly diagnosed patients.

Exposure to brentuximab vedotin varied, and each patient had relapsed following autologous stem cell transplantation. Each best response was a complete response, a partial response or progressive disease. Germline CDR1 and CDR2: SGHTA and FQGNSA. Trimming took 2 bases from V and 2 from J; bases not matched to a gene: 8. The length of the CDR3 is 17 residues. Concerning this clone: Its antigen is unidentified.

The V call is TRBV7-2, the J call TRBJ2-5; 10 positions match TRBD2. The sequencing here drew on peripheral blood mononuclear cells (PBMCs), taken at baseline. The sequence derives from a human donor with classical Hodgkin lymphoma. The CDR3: CASSLSPVAGGQETQYF. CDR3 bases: TGTGCCAGCAGCTTAAGCCCCGTAGCGGGGGGACAAGAGACCCAGTACTTC. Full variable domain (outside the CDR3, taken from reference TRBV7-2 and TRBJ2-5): GAGVSQSPSNKVTEKGKDVELRCDPISGHTALYWYRQSLGQGLEFLIYFQGNSAPDKSGLPSDRFSAERTGGSVSTLTIQRTQQEDSAVYLCASSLSPVAGGQETQYFGPGTRLLVL.